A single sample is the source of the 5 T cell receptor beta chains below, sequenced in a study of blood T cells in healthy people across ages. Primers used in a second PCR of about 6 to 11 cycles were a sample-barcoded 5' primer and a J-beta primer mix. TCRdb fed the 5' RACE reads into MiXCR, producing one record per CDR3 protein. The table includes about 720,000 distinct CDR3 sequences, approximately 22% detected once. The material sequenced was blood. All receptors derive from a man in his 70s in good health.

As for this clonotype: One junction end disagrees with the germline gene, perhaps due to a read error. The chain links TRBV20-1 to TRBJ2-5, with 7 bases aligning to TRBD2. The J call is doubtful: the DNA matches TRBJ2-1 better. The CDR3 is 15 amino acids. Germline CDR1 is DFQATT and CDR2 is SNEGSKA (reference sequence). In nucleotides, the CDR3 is TGCAGTGCTAGAGTCTTTGGGAGGGGTAATAATGGGCAGTTCTTC. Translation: CSARVFGRGNNGQFF.

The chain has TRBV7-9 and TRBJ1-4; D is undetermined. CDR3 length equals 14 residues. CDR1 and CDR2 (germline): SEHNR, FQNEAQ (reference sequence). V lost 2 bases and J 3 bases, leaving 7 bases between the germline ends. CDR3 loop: CASSLSGPNEKLFF. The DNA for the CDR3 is TGTGCCAGCAGCTTATCGGGCCCTAATGAAAAACTGTTTTTT.

The CDR3 loop reads CASKQGATGNQPQHF. The DNA of the CDR3 is TGCGCCAGCAAGCAGGGGGCCACTGGCAATCAGCCCCAGCATTTT. The V call is TRBV5-1, the J call TRBJ1-5; 8 bases fit TRBD1. The trim removed 6 bases at V and 2 bases at J, leaving 7 bases unmatched. Germline V gives CDR1 SGHRS, CDR2 YFSETQ. The CDR3 has 15 amino acids.

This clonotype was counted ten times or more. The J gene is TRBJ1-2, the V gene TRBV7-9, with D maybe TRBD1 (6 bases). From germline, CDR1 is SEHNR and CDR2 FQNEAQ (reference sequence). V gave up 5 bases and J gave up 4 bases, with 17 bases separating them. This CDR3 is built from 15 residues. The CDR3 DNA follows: TGTGCCAGCAGCCCAGGACAGAGCGAGGGCTATGGCTACACCTTC. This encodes CASSPGQSEGYGYTF.

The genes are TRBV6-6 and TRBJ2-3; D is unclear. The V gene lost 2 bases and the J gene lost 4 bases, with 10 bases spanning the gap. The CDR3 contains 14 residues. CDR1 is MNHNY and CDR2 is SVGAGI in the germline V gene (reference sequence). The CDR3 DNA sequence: TGTGCCAGCAGTTACGCCCACGATTCAGATACGCAGTATTTT. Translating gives CASSYAHDSDTQYF.